A single sample is the source of the 8 T cell receptor beta chains below, sequenced in a study of technical replicates of blood from several donors (dated by TCRdb to the late 2010s). The library was obtained by the immunoSEQ multiplex PCR assay. Imported from immuneACCESS, the table was reduced by TCRdb to in-frame sequences with V and J called. These copies leave out some clones; in studies compared against another copy, an unresolved V gene accounts for under half, and the cause of the remainder is not known. For this sample there are about 79,000 clones; 90% to 95% appear just once. The ten largest account for roughly 0.26% of the sample. Sequenced material: T cells isolated from PBMCs. Receptor source: a human donor in good health.

This chain joins TRBV5-5 and TRBJ2-7; a possible D gene is TRBD1 (6 bases). CDR1 is SGHKS and CDR2 is YYEKEE in the germline V gene (reference sequence). Trimming took off 2 bases at V and 0 bases at J, with 15 bases between the two ends. The CDR3 spans 16 residues. In DNA form, the CDR3 reads TGTGCCAGCAGCTTTGGGCAGGGGCTACCCTCCTACGAGCAGTACTTC. Translation: CASSFGQGLPSYEQYF.

The chain has TRBV6-1 and TRBJ1-1; D unresolved. The CDR3 is made up of 15 amino acids. The V end was cut by 3 bases, the J end by 2 bases, with 13 bases between. The V gene's germline CDR1 is MNHNS and CDR2 SASEGT. The CDR3 reads CASSDVDSRNTEAFF. The CDR3 nucleotides are TGTGCCAGCAGTGACGTGGACTCACGAAACACTGAAGCTTTCTTT.

The J gene is TRBJ2-7, the V gene TRBV6-6; D perhaps matches TRBD1 (5 bases). V gave up 10 bases and J gave up 0 bases, with 13 bases separating them. CDR1 is MNHNY, CDR2 SVGAGI, per germline (reference sequence). The CDR3 runs to 13 residues. DNA of the CDR3: TGTGCCACCTCCATTGGGGCCTCCTACGAGCAGTACTTC. Its translation: CATSIGASYEQYF.

The chain has TRBV4-1 and TRBJ2-1; 9 bases agree with TRBD1. The CDR3 is made up of 16 amino acids. V trimming: 4 bases; J trimming: 6 bases; junction bases outside the gene matches: 10. CDR1 is MGHRA and CDR2 is YSYEKL in the germline V gene. The CDR3 region is CASSPTVLDRGNEQFF. CDR3 in DNA: TGCGCCAGCAGCCCTACCGTTCTGGACAGGGGCAATGAGCAGTTCTTC.

The chain has TRBV2 and TRBJ2-1, with 12 bases lining up with TRBD2. V was clipped by 5 bases and J by 7 bases; unmatched bases: 15. The CDR3 is 18 amino acids. Germline CDR1 reads SNHLY; CDR2 reads FYNNEI. CDR3 bases: TGTGCCAGCAGTTCCCTAGCGGGAGGGCCAAAATTAGAGAATGAGCAGTTCTTC. The encoded protein is CASSSLAGGPKLENEQFF. Full variable domain (missing parts from reference TRBV2 and TRBJ2-1): EPEVTQTPSHQVTQMGQEVILRCVPISNHLYFYWYRQILGQKVEFLVSFYNNEISEKSEIFDDQFSVERPDGSNFTLKIRSTKLEDSAMYFCASSSLAGGPKLENEQFFGPGTRLTVL.

This sequence joins TRBV5-1 and TRBJ2-7, with D possibly matching TRBD1 (6 bases). V shed 5 bases and J shed 1 base, with 13 bases lying between them. The germline CDR1 and CDR2 sequences are SGHRS and YFSETQ. This CDR3 comprises 14 residues. Here the CDR3 reads CASSHGTPSYEQYF. In DNA form, the CDR3 reads TGCGCCAGCAGTCACGGGACACCATCCTACGAGCAGTACTTC. The full variable domain, rest sourced from reference TRBV5-1 and TRBJ2-7, is KAGVTQTPRYLIKTRGQQVTLSCSPISGHRSVSWYQQTPGQGLQFLFEYFSETQRNKGNFPGRFSGRQFSNSRSEMNVSTLELGDSALYLCASSHGTPSYEQYFGPGTRLTVT.

This chain uses TRBV5-6 with TRBJ2-7; the D is unclear. Germline CDR1 reads SGHDT; CDR2 reads YYEEEE. V lost 4 bases to trimming and J lost 5 bases, with 13 bases between them. The CDR3 covers 13 residues. CDR3 nucleotide sequence: TGTGCCAGCAGCCCTGTCCGGGTCCACGAGCAGTACTTC. Encoded protein: CASSPVRVHEQYF. The full variable domain, rest sourced from reference TRBV5-6 and TRBJ2-7, is DAGVTQSPTHLIKTRGQQVTLRCSPKSGHDTVSWYQQALGQGPQFIFQYYEEEERQRGNFPDRFSGHQFPNYSSELNVNALLLGDSALYLCASSPVRVHEQYFGPGTRLTVT.

The chain links TRBV27 to TRBJ2-3; 9 bases line up with TRBD2. This CDR3 has 14 residues. With 2 bases clipped from V and 6 bases from J, the junction kept 3 bases outside the gene matches. Germline CDR1 MNHEY, CDR2 SMNVEV (reference sequence). The CDR3 nucleotides are TGTGCCAGCAGTTTACGGACTAGCGCGGATACGCAGTATTTT. This encodes CASSLRTSADTQYF.